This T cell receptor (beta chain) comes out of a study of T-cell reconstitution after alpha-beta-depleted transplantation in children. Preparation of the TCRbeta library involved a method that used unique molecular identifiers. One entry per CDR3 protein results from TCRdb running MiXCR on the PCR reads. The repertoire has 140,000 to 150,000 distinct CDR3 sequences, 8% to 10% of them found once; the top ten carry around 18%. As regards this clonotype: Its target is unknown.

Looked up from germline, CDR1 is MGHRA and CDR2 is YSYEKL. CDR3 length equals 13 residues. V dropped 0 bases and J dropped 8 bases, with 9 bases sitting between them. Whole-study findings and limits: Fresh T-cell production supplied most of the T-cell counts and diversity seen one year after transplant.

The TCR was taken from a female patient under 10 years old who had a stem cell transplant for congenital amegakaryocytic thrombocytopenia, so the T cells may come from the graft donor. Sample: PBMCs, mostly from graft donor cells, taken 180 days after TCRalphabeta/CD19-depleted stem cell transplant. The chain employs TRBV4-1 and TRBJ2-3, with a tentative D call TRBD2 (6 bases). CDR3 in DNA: TGCGCCAGCAGCCAAGATCTCGGGGGTACGCAGTATTTT. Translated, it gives CASSQDLGGTQYF.